This T cell receptor beta chain derives from a study of shared clonotypes between healthy human individuals. Overall study context: A donor's plate count was three for CD4 naive and three for CD4 memory; CD8 naive had two and CD8 memory one.

CD45RO negativity and positive selection for CCR7 defined naive CD8 cells, a population that excluded terminally differentiated effector memory CD45RA+ cells. Deep level was the assay's run setting. Tens of thousands of T cell genomes (about 0.2 ug DNA) went into each sorted-subset replicate. TCRdb's copy holds only in-frame clones and misses some; the assay was immunoSEQ multiplex PCR. This sample has approximately 650,000 clones, with around 95% found just once. Trimming removed 4 bases from V and 1 base from J; junction bases left unmatched: 7. The CDR3 has 15 residues. The V gene's germline CDR1 is SGDLS and CDR2 YYNGEE.

This receptor was identified in a woman in her twenties or thirties in good health. The V gene is TRBV9, the J gene TRBJ1-1; 7 bases map to TRBD1. The sample consisted of naive CD8+ T cells sorted from blood. This chain's CDR3 is CASSLEQGTNTEAFF. In DNA, the CDR3 is TGTGCCAGCAGCCTTGAACAGGGGACGAACACTGAAGCTTTCTTT.